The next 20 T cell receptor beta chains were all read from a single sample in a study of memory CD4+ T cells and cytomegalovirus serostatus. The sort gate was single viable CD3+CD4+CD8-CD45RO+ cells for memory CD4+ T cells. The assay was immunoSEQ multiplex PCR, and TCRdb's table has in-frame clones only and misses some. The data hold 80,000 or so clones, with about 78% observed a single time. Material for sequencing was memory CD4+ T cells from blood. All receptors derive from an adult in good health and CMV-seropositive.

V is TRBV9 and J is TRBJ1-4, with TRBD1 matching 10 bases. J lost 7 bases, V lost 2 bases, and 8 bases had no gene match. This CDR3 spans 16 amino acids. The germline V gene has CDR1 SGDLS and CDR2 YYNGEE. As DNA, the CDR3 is TGTGCCAGCAGCGTTGGGACAGGGGTTGTGGGTGAAAAACTGTTTTTT. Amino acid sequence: CASSVGTGVVGEKLFF.

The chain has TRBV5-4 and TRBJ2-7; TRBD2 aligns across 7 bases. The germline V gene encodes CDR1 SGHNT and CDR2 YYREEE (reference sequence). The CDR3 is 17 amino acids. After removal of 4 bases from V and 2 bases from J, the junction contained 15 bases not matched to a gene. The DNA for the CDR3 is TGTGCCAGCAGCCACGAAGGGCTAGACGGGGGGACCTACGAGCAGTACGTC. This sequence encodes CASSHEGLDGGTYEQYV.

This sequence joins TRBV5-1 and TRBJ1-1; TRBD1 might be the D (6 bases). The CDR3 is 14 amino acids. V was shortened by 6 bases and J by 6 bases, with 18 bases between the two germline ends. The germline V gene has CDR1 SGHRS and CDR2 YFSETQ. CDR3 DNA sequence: TGCGCCAGCAACACGGAGGGGGGCTTGCCTGAAGCTTTCTTT. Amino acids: CASNTEGGLPEAFF.

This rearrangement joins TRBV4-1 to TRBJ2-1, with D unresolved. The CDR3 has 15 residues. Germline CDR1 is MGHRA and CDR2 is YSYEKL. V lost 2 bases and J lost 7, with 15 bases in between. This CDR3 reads CASSQPLVPGNEQFF. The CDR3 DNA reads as TGCGCCAGCAGCCAACCCCTAGTGCCTGGAAATGAGCAGTTCTTC.

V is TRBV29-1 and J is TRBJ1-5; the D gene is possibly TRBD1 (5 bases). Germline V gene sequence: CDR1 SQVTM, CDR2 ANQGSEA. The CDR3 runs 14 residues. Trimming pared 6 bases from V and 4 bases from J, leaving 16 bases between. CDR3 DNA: TGCAGCGTCTCTATGGCGGGGGGAAATCAGCCCCAGCATTTT. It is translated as CSVSMAGGNQPQHF.

The CDR3 DNA sequence: TGTGCCAGCAGTCAGGGACCCTCTGGAAACACCATATATTTT. Amino acids: CASSQGPSGNTIYF. The rearrangement uses TRBV6-5 and TRBJ1-3, with D maybe TRBD1 (5 bases). V was clipped by 5 bases and J by 0 bases, with 8 bases between them. CDR3 length: 14 amino acids. Per the germline V gene, CDR1 is MNHEY and CDR2 is SVGAGI.

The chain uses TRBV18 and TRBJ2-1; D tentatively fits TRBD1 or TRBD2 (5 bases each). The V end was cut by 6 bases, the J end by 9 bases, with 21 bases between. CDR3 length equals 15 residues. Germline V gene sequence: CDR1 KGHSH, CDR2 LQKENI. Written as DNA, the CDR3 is TGTGCCAGCTCCCAGAGCCGGGGCCCACGCGGTGAGCAGTTCTTC. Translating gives CASSQSRGPRGEQFF.

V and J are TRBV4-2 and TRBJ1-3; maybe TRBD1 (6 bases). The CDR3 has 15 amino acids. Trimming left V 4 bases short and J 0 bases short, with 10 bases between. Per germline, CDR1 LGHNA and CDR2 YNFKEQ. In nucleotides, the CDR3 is TGTGCCAGCAGCCCCCGGACAGCCTCTGGAAACACCATATATTTT. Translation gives CASSPRTASGNTIYF.

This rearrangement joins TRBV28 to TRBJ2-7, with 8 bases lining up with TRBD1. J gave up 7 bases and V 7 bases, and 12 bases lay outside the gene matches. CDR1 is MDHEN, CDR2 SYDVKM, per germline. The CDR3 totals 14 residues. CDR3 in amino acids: CASNSGRQGREQYF. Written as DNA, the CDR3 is TGTGCCAGCAATAGCGGTAGACAGGGGAGGGAGCAGTACTTC.

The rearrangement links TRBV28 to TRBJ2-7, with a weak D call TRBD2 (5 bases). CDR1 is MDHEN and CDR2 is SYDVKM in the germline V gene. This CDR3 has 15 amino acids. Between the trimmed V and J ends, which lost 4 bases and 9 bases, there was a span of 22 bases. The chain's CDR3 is CASSSDFERSLGQYF. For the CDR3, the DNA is TGTGCCAGCAGTTCGGACTTCGAGCGGTCCTTAGGGCAGTACTTC.

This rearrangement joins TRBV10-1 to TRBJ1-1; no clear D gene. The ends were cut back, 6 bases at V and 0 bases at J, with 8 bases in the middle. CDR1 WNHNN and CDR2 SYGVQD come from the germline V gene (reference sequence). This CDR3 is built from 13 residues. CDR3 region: CASRRDMNTEAFF. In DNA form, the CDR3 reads TGCGCCAGCAGAAGGGATATGAACACTGAAGCTTTCTTT.

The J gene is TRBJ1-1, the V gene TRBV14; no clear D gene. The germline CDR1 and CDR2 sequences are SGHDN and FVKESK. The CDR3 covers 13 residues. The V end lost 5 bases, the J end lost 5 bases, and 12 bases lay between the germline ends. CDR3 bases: TGTGCCAGCAGCAAAAACCGGGGTACTGAAGCTTTCTTT. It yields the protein CASSKNRGTEAFF.

The CDR3 DNA sequence: TGCGCCAGCAGCTCCACGGGGGGGGACTATGGCTACACCTTC. Its protein product is CASSSTGGDYGYTF. This sequence joins TRBV5-1 and TRBJ1-2, with a tentative D call TRBD1 (5 bases). CDR1 SGHRS and CDR2 YFSETQ come from the germline V gene. V lost 3 bases, J lost 3 bases, and 12 bases lay in between. The CDR3 totals 14 residues.

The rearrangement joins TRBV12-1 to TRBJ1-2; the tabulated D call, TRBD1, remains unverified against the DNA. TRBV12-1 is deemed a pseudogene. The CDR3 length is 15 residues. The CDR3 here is CASSLQTGQGYGYTF. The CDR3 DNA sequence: TGTGCCAGCAGCTTACAAACCGGACAGGGGTATGGCTACACCTTC.

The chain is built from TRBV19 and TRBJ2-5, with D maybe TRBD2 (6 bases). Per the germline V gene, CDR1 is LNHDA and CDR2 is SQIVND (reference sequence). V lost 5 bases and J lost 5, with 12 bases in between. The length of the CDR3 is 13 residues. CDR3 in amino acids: CASSWTTRETQYF. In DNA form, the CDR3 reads TGTGCCAGTAGTTGGACTACCCGGGAGACCCAGTACTTC.

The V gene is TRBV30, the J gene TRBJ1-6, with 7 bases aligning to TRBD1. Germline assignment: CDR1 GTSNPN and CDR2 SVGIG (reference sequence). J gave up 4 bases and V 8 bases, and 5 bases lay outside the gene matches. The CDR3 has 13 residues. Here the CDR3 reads CAAGQEYNSPLHF. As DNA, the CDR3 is TGTGCCGCCGGACAGGAGTATAATTCACCCCTCCACTTT.

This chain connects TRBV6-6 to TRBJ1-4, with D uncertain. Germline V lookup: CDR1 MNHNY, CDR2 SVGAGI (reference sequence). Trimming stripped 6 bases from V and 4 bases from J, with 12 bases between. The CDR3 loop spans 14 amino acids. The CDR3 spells CASRPRGNNEKLFF. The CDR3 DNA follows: TGTGCCAGCAGGCCCCGAGGAAATAATGAAAAACTGTTTTTT.

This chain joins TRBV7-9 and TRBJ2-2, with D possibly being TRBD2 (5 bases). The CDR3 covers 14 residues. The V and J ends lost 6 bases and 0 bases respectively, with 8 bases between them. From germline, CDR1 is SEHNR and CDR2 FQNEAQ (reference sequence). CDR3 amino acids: CASRAGTNTGELFF. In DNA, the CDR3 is TGTGCCAGCAGGGCCGGGACGAACACCGGGGAGCTGTTTTTT. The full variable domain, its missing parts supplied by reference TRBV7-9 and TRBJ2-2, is DTGVSQNPRHKITKRGQNVTFRCDPISEHNRLYWYRQTLGQGPEFLTYFQNEAQLEKSRLLSDRFSAERPKGSFSTLEIQRTEQGDSAMYLCASRAGTNTGELFFGEGSRLTVL.

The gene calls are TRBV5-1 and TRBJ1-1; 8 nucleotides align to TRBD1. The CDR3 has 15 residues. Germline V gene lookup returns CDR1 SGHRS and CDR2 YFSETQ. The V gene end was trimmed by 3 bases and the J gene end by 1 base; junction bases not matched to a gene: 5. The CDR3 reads CASSYSGGANTEAFF. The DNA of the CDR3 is TGCGCCAGCAGCTACTCAGGGGGCGCGAACACTGAAGCTTTCTTT.

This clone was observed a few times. This chain's CDR3 is CATGGAISSTDTQYF. In DNA form, the CDR3 reads TGTGCCACCGGGGGGGCAATTTCTAGCACAGATACGCAGTATTTT. The V gene is TRBV6-6, the J gene TRBJ2-3; 8 bases line up with TRBD2. Germline-derived CDR1 and CDR2 are MNHNY and SVGAGI (reference sequence). Unmatched junction bases numbered 9, after V lost 10 bases and J lost 0 bases. The CDR3 covers 15 residues.